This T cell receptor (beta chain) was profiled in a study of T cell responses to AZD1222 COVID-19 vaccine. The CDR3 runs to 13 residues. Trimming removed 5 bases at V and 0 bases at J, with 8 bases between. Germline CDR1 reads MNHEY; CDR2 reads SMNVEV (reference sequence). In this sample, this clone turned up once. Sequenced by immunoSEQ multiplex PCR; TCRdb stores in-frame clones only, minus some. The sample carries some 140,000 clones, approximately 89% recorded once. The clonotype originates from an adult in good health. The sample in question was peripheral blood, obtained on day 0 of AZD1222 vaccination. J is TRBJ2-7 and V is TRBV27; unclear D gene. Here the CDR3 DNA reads TGTGCCAGCAGTGCCAAGCCCTCCTACGAGCAGTACTTC. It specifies CASSAKPSYEQYF.